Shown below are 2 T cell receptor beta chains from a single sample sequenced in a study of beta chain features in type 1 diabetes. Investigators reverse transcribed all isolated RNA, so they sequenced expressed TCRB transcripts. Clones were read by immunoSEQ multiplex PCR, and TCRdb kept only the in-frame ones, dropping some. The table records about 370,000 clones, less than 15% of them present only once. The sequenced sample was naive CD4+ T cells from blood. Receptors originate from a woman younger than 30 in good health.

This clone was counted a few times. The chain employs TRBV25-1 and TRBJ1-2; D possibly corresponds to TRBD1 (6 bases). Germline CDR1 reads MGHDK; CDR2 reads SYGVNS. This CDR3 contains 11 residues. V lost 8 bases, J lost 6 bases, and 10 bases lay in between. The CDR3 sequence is CASGGAHGYTF. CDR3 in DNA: TGTGCCAGCGGGGGGGCGCATGGCTACACCTTC.

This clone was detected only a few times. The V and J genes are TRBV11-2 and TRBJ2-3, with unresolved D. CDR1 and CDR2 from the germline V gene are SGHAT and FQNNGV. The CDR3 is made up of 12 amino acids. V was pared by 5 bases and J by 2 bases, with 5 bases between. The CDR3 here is CASSQITDTQYF. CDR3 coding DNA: TGTGCCAGCAGCCAAATCACAGATACGCAGTATTTT. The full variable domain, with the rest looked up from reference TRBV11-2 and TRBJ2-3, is EAGVAQSPRYKIIEKRQSVAFWCNPISGHATLYWYQQILGQGPKLLIQFQNNGVVDDSQLPKDRFSAERLKGVDSTLKIQPAKLEDSAVYLCASSQITDTQYFGPGTRLTVL.